This T cell receptor beta chain was sequenced for a study of blood T cells in healthy people across ages. Across the study: Template switching recovered approximately one barcoded beta molecule for every two T cells.

With respect to this clonotype: What it binds is unknown.

With a J-beta primer mix and a sample-barcoded 5' primer, a second PCR ran 7 to 11 cycles. TCRdb passed the 5' RACE reads through MiXCR, listing each CDR3 protein once. The table shows about 970,000 distinct CDR3 sequences, with 51% occurring only once. Regarding the study as a whole: Bulk PBMC profiling left naive and antigen-experienced comparisons inconclusive. The CMV status of each donor remained undetermined, and this could have confounded shifts in expanded clonotypes.

Material: blood. The TCR comes from a woman aged 55-69 years in good health.

The CDR3 sequence: CASRGDRAGNIQYF. CDR3 sequence (DNA): TGTGCCAGCAGGGGAGACAGGGCTGGGAACATTCAGTACTTC. J is TRBJ2-4 and V is TRBV2, with 7 bases aligning to TRBD1. CDR1 is SNHLY, CDR2 FYNNEI, per germline. With 6 bases clipped from V and 7 bases from J, the junction kept 9 bases outside the gene matches. The CDR3 spans 14 residues. Filled out from reference TRBV2 and TRBJ2-4, the complete variable domain reads EPEVTQTPSHQVTQMGQEVILRCVPISNHLYFYWYRQILGQKVEFLVSFYNNEISEKSEIFDDQFSVERPDGSNFTLKIRSTKLEDSAMYFCASRGDRAGNIQYFGAGTRLSVL.